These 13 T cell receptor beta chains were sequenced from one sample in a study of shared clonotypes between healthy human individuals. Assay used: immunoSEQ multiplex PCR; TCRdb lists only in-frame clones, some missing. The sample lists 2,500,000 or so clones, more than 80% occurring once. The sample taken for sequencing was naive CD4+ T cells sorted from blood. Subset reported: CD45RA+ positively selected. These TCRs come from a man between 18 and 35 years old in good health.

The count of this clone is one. The CDR3 nucleotides are TGTGCCAGCAGTTCCGGGACAGGGTTAACCGGGGAGCTGTTTTTT. Translated: CASSSGTGLTGELFF. The chain combines TRBV6-5 with TRBJ2-2; 9 nucleotides agree with TRBD1. This CDR3 spans 15 amino acids. Per germline, CDR1 MNHEY and CDR2 SVGAGI. Trimming took 4 bases from V and 5 from J; bases not matched to a gene: 5.

CDR3 amino acids: CASSLAGWWTAYNEQFF. Written as DNA, the CDR3 is TGTGCCAGCAGCTTAGCGGGGTGGTGGACGGCCTACAATGAGCAGTTCTTC. The chain has TRBV11-2 and TRBJ2-1; D perhaps matches TRBD2 (5 bases). Germline CDR1 reads SGHAT; CDR2 reads FQNNGV. The CDR3 runs 17 residues. Trimming took 1 base from V and 2 from J, leaving 15 bases between them.

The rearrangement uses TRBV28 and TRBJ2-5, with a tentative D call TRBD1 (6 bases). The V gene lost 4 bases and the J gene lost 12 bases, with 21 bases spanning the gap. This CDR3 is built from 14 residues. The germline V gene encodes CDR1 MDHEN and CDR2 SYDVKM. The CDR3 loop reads CASSWDTSPTWEYF. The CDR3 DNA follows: TGTGCCAGCAGTTGGGACACCTCTCCTACGTGGGAGTACTTC.

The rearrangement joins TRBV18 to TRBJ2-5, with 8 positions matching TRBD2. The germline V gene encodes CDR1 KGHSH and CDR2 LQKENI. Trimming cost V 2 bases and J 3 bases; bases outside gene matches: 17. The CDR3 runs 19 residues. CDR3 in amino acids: CASSPFSAPFGGGKETQYF. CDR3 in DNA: TGTGCCAGCTCACCATTTTCGGCCCCCTTCGGGGGGGGTAAAGAGACCCAGTACTTC. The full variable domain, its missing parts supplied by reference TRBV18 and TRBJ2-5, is NAGVMQNPRHLVRRRGQEARLRCSPMKGHSHVYWYRQLPEEGLKFMVYLQKENIIDESGMPKERFSAEFPKEGPSILRIQQVVRGDSAAYFCASSPFSAPFGGGKETQYFGPGTRLLVL.

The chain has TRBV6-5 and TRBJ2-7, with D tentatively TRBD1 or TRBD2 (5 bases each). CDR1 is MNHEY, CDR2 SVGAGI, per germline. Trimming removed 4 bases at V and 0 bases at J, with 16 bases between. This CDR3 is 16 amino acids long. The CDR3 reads CASSSLLSGSSYEQYF. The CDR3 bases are TGTGCCAGCAGTTCTTTGCTGTCAGGGAGCTCCTACGAGCAGTACTTC.

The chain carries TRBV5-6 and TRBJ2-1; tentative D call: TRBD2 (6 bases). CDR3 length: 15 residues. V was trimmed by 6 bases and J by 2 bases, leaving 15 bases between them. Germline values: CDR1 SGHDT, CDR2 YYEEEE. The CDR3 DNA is TGTGCCAGCACTCTGAGCGGGTTCCCCTACAATGAGCAGTTCTTC. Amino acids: CASTLSGFPYNEQFF.

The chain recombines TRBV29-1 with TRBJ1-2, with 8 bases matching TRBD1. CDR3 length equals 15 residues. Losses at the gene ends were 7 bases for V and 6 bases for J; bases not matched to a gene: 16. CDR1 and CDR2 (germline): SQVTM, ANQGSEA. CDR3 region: CSGRTGKSQLDGYTF. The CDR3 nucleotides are TGCAGCGGACGGACAGGGAAATCCCAACTCGATGGCTACACCTTC.

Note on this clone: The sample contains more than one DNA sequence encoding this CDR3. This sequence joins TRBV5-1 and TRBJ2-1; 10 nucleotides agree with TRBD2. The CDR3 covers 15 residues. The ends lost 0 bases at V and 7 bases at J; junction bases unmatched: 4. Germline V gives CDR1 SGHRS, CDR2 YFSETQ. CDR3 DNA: TGCGCCAGCAGCTTGGCTAGCGGGAGTCTTAATGAGCAGTTCTTC. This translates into CASSLASGSLNEQFF.

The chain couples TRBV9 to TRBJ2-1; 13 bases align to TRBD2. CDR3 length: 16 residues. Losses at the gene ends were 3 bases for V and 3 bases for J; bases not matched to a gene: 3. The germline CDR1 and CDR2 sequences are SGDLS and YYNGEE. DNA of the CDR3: TGTGCCAGCAGCGCCCGGACTAGCGGGGGCTACAATGAGCAGTTCTTC. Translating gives CASSARTSGGYNEQFF.

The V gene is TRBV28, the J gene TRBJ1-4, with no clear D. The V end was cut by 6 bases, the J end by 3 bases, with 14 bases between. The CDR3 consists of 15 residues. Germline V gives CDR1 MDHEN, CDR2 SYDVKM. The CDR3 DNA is TGTGCCAGCAGATCACCTCCTGAAGCTAATGAAAAACTGTTTTTT. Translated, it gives CASRSPPEANEKLFF.

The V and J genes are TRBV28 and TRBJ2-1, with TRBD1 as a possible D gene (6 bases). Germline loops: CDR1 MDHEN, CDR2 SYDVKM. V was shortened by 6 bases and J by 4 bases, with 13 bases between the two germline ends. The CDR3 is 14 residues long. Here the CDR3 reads CASSETGQYNEQFF. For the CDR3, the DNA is TGTGCCAGCAGCGAAACTGGACAGTACAATGAGCAGTTCTTC.

This CDR3 is CASRPGTSGTPYEQYF. CDR3 DNA sequence: TGCGCCAGCAGACCTGGGACTAGCGGGACGCCTTACGAGCAGTACTTC. J is TRBJ2-7 and V is TRBV5-1; 13 positions match TRBD2. The germline V gene encodes CDR1 SGHRS and CDR2 YFSETQ. With 5 bases clipped from V and 4 bases from J, the junction kept 9 bases outside the gene matches. The CDR3 covers 16 residues.

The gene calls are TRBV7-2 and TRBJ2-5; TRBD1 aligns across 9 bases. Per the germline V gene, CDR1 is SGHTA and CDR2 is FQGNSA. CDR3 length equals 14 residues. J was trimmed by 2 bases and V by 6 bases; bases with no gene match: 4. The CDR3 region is CASRPDRGQETQYF. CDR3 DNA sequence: TGTGCCAGCAGACCAGACAGGGGGCAAGAGACCCAGTACTTC. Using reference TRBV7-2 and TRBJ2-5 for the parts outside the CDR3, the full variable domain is GAGVSQSPSNKVTEKGKDVELRCDPISGHTALYWYRQSLGQGLEFLIYFQGNSAPDKSGLPSDRFSAERTGGSVSTLTIQRTQQEDSAVYLCASRPDRGQETQYFGPGTRLLVL.